This T cell receptor beta chain was identified in a study of CD8 T cells in Susac syndrome. The RNA, about 0.5 to 1 ug, was put through reverse transcription using random hexamers. TCRdb re-analysed the immunoSEQ multiplex PCR reads in MiXCR, keeping a single row per CDR3 protein. This repertoire shows a few hundred thousand distinct CDR3 sequences, about 95% found once; its top ten account for 0.095%. Germline V gene lookup returns CDR1 DFQATT and CDR2 SNEGSKA (reference sequence). Trimming pared 5 bases from V and 3 bases from J, leaving 13 bases between. This CDR3 has 13 residues. CD8+ and CD4+ T cells taken from blood had their TCR beta sequenced. Relapsing-remitting disease, either stable or active, was present in the treatment-naive patients who were the multiple sclerosis controls. Negative isolation was used for CD8+ and CD4+ T cells, and FACS enrichment was applied to TEMRA cells.

The sequencing input was CD4+ T cells from PBMCs. The clonotype was recovered from a human donor with multiple sclerosis. The V and J genes are TRBV20-1 and TRBJ1-2; D is possibly TRBD1 (5 bases). CDR3 protein: CSAPRGFDYGYTF. In nucleotides, the CDR3 is TGCAGTGCTCCTCGGGGGTTCGACTATGGCTACACCTTC.